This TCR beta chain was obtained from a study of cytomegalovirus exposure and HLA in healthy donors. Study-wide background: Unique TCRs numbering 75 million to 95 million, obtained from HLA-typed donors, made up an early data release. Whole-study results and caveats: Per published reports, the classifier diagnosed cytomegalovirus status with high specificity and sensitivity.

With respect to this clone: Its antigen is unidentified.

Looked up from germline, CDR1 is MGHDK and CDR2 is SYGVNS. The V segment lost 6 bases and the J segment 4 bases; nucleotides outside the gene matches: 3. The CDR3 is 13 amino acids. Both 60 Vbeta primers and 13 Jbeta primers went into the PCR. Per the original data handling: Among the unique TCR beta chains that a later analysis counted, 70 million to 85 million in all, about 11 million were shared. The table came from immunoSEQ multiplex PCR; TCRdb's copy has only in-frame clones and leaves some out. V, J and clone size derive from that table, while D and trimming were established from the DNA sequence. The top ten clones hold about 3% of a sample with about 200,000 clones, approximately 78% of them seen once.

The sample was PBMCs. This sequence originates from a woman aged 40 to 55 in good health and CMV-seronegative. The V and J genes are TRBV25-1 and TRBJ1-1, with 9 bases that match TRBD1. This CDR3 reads CASRGQGGTEAFF. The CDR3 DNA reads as TGTGCCAGCAGGGGACAGGGCGGCACTGAAGCTTTCTTT.